Each of the 25 T cell receptor beta chains below was sequenced from the same sample in a study of blood T cells in healthy people across ages. PCR was performed a second time for about 7 to 12 cycles using a sample-barcoded 5' primer and a J-beta primer mix. MiXCR, run by TCRdb on the 5' RACE reads, gives a single entry per CDR3 protein. The repertoire holds about 1.8 million distinct CDR3 sequences, roughly 52% seen once, with approximately 2.1% in the top ten. The sample was blood. The receptors come from a woman aged 40 to 50 in good health.

V is TRBV5-1 and J is TRBJ2-7; the D gene is possibly TRBD2 (5 bases). Trimming cost V 4 bases and J 0 bases, with 20 bases left between them. CDR3 length equals 17 residues. The germline V gene has CDR1 SGHRS and CDR2 YFSETQ. The CDR3 spells CASSTRREPRDSYEQYF. The CDR3 DNA reads TGCGCCAGCAGCACCAGAAGGGAGCCCCGCGACTCCTACGAGCAGTACTTC. Full variable domain (outside the CDR3, taken from reference TRBV5-1 and TRBJ2-7): KAGVTQTPRYLIKTRGQQVTLSCSPISGHRSVSWYQQTPGQGLQFLFEYFSETQRNKGNFPGRFSGRQFSNSRSEMNVSTLELGDSALYLCASSTRREPRDSYEQYFGPGTRLTVT.

This clonotype was counted only a few times. The chain links TRBV27 to TRBJ2-1, with 11 bases aligning to TRBD2. Germline CDR1 is MNHEY and CDR2 is SMNVEV (reference sequence). The CDR3 is 13 amino acids. V lost 6 bases, J lost 9 bases, and 4 bases stayed unmatched. The CDR3 bases are TGTGCCAGCAGAGGACTAGCGGGCTCTGAGCAGTTCTTC. It translates to CASRGLAGSEQFF.

The table lists this clonotype with a count of one. The germline gene is not matched at one end of the junction; a read error may be the cause. J is TRBJ2-6 and V is TRBV24-1; D could derive from TRBD1 or TRBD2 (6 bases each). This CDR3 region has 12 residues. The germline CDR1 and CDR2 sequences are KGHDR and SFDVKD. CDR3 in amino acids: CATSPGADVLTF. The CDR3 nucleotides read TGTGCCACCAGTCCGGGGGCCGACGTCCTGACTTTC.

The rearrangement links TRBV2 to TRBJ2-5; D may be TRBD1 (6 bases). This CDR3 has 15 amino acids. Trimming took off 6 bases at V and 2 bases at J, with 16 bases between the two ends. Germline CDR1 reads SNHLY; CDR2 reads FYNNEI. CDR3 amino acids: CASRRAGQLQETQYF. The CDR3 DNA is TGTGCCAGCAGACGGGCCGGACAGTTACAAGAGACCCAGTACTTC. The full variable domain, completed using reference TRBV2 and TRBJ2-5, is EPEVTQTPSHQVTQMGQEVILRCVPISNHLYFYWYRQILGQKVEFLVSFYNNEISEKSEIFDDQFSVERPDGSNFTLKIRSTKLEDSAMYFCASRRAGQLQETQYFGPGTRLLVL.

The J gene is TRBJ1-6, the V gene TRBV6-1, with D maybe TRBD1 (6 bases). The V gene lost 4 bases and the J gene lost 11 bases, with 12 bases spanning the gap. Germline V gene lookup returns CDR1 MNHNS and CDR2 SASEGT. The CDR3 has 13 amino acids. The CDR3 bases are TGTGCCAGCAGTGGTTACAGGGAACCACCCCTCCACTTT. This codes for CASSGYREPPLHF.

DNA for the CDR3: TGTGCCAGCAGTGCCCCGTGGGGACCTACCTACAATGAGCAGTTCTTC. The encoded protein is CASSAPWGPTYNEQFF. The gene calls are TRBV25-1 and TRBJ2-1; the D gene could be TRBD1 or TRBD2 (5 bases each). The germline V gene has CDR1 MGHDK and CDR2 SYGVNS. Trimming pared 4 bases from V and 2 bases from J, leaving 15 bases between. The CDR3 is made up of 16 amino acids.

This clonotype showed up just a few times. The V call is TRBV4-1, the J call TRBJ2-7; D is perhaps TRBD2 (6 bases). Germline CDR1 is MGHRA and CDR2 is YSYEKL. With 0 bases removed from V and 4 bases from J, the gap between germline ends came to 19 bases. This CDR3 region has 17 residues. The CDR3 DNA reads TGCGCCAGCAGCCAAGAAGGCGGGGTCGGGGTGGTATACGAGCAGTACTTC. Amino acids: CASSQEGGVGVVYEQYF.

A word on this clonotype: Sequence at one end of the junction differs from germline and may be a read error. This sequence joins TRBV6-6 and TRBJ2-7; no clear D gene. Germline V lookup: CDR1 MNHNY, CDR2 SVGAGI (reference sequence). This CDR3 region has 13 residues. The CDR3 nucleotides are TGTGCCAGCAGTGACTCGCAACCCTACGAGCAGTACTTC. It is translated as CASSDSQPYEQYF.

The chain recombines TRBV20-1 with TRBJ1-5; 8 bases agree with TRBD1. The junction had 6 bases not matched to a gene; V was cut back by 6 bases and J by 2 bases. The CDR3 has 14 residues. The V gene's germline CDR1 is DFQATT and CDR2 SNEGSKA (reference sequence). The CDR3 is CSAPGGAGNQPQHF. Here the CDR3 DNA reads TGCAGTGCACCAGGGGGCGCCGGCAATCAGCCCCAGCATTTT.

The V call is TRBV20-1, the J call TRBJ2-1; 10 bases map to TRBD2. Germline V lookup: CDR1 DFQATT, CDR2 SNEGSKA (reference sequence). V dropped 5 bases and J dropped 3; count of bases not matched to a gene: 7. CDR3 length: 15 residues. CDR3 sequence: CSAPPLAGVYNEQFF. In DNA form, the CDR3 reads TGCAGTGCTCCACCCCTAGCGGGGGTCTACAATGAGCAGTTCTTC.

This chain uses TRBV3-1 with TRBJ2-1, with D possibly matching TRBD1 (6 bases). Trimming pared 0 bases from V and 8 bases from J, leaving 11 bases between. The CDR3 consists of 14 residues. The germline gives CDR1 LGHDT, CDR2 YNNKEL (reference sequence). The CDR3 region has the DNA TGTGCCAGCAGCCAAGATCACAGGGTCGATGAGCAGTTCTTC. Amino acid sequence: CASSQDHRVDEQFF.

This chain connects TRBV6-5 to TRBJ2-1, with 9 bases matching TRBD2. The end of the DNA aligns better with TRBJ2-7, so the J call may be wrong. There are 15 residues in the CDR3. Germline loops: CDR1 MNHEY, CDR2 SVGAGI. The CDR3 spells CASRWLAGAYNEQYF. The CDR3, as DNA: TGTGCCAGCAGGTGGTTAGCGGGGGCCTACAATGAGCAGTACTTC.

Regarding this clonotype: One junction end does not reproduce the germline sequence, and a read error may be involved. The chain links TRBV15 to TRBJ2-1; the D gene is possibly TRBD1 (5 bases). The V gene's germline CDR1 is LNHNV and CDR2 YYDKDF (reference sequence). There are 13 residues in the CDR3. The CDR3 sequence: CTTSRDQGYEQFF. The CDR3 DNA follows: TGTACCACCAGCAGAGATCAGGGTTATGAGCAGTTCTTC. The full variable domain, rest sourced from reference TRBV15 and TRBJ2-1, is DAMVIQNPRYQVTQFGKPVTLSCSQTLNHNVMYWYQQKSSQAPKLLFHYYDKDFNNEADTPDNFQSRRPNTSFCFLDIRSPGLGDTAMYLCTTSRDQGYEQFFGPGTRLTVL.

This chain uses TRBV5-8 with TRBJ2-7; D possibly corresponds to TRBD1 (6 bases). There are 16 residues in the CDR3. Trimming removed 0 bases from V and 0 bases from J, with 13 bases in between. Looked up from germline, CDR1 is SGHTS and CDR2 is YDEGEE. The CDR3 loop reads CASSLARGSSSYEQYF. The CDR3 DNA follows: TGTGCCAGCAGCTTGGCCAGGGGCTCAAGCTCCTACGAGCAGTACTTC.

The J gene is TRBJ2-1, the V gene TRBV20-1; 10 nucleotides align to TRBD2. The CDR3 consists of 15 residues. Germline CDR1 DFQATT, CDR2 SNEGSKA (reference sequence). After removal of 5 bases from V and 1 base from J, the junction contained 5 bases not matched to a gene. CDR3 amino acids: CSALSGGSSYNEQFF. DNA for the CDR3: TGCAGTGCTCTTAGCGGGGGGTCATCCTACAATGAGCAGTTCTTC.

Only a few counts were recorded for this clonotype. J is TRBJ2-1 and V is TRBV6-6; 11 bases are a match to TRBD2. The V and J ends lost 7 bases and 7 bases, in that order; junction bases with no gene match: 6. Germline-derived CDR1 and CDR2 are MNHNY and SVGAGI (reference sequence). This CDR3 has 14 amino acids. The CDR3 loop reads CASNLAGGGNEQFF. CDR3 nucleotides: TGTGCCAGCAACCTAGCGGGGGGTGGGAATGAGCAGTTCTTC.

This clonotype was found a few times. The chain combines TRBV7-8 with TRBJ1-2; unclear D gene. The CDR3 is 14 residues long. Germline V lookup: CDR1 SGHVS, CDR2 FQNEAQ. Trimming removed 5 bases from V and 7 bases from J, with 17 bases in between. The CDR3 region is CASSRLGNRGGYTF. The CDR3 DNA reads as TGTGCCAGCAGCCGGTTGGGCAATCGGGGTGGCTACACCTTC.

J is TRBJ2-5 and V is TRBV9; D is perhaps TRBD1 (5 bases). Germline CDR1 SGDLS, CDR2 YYNGEE. This CDR3 has 13 residues. V was pared by 4 bases and J by 10 bases, with 17 bases between. The CDR3 region has the DNA TGTGCCAGCAGCCTTGGACACCTAGAAAACCAGTACTTC. Encoded protein: CASSLGHLENQYF.

The sample holds a few counts of this clonotype. This chain uses TRBV7-2 with TRBJ2-1, with D tentatively TRBD1 or TRBD2 (6 bases each). There are 17 residues in the CDR3. Germline CDR1 SGHTA, CDR2 FQGNSA. Trimming took off 2 bases at V and 2 bases at J, with 16 bases between the two ends. The CDR3 bases are TGTGCCAGCAGCTTATATTCATGGGGGGCGGCCTACAATGAGCAGTTCTTC. Its protein is CASSLYSWGAAYNEQFF. Looking up the rest from reference TRBV7-2 and TRBJ2-1 gives the full variable domain: GAGVSQSPSNKVTEKGKDVELRCDPISGHTALYWYRQSLGQGLEFLIYFQGNSAPDKSGLPSDRFSAERTGGSVSTLTIQRTQQEDSAVYLCASSLYSWGAAYNEQFFGPGTRLTVL.

In its sample, this clonotype was seen a few times. The rearrangement uses TRBV3-1 and TRBJ2-7; the D gene is possibly TRBD2 (6 bases). The CDR3 loop spans 13 amino acids. The ends were cut back, 6 bases at V and 4 bases at J, with 13 bases in the middle. Germline V gene data show CDR1 as LGHDT and CDR2 as YNNKEL (reference sequence). In DNA, the CDR3 is TGTGCCAGCAGGTCGGCCGGGAGATACGAGCAGTACTTC. This translates into CASRSAGRYEQYF.

This clonotype has a handful of counts. At one boundary the junction diverges from the germline segment, which might be a read error. This sequence joins TRBV12-3 or TRBV12-4 and TRBJ1-2; D is ambiguous. This CDR3 spans 15 amino acids. Here the CDR3 reads CASSLRGVANYGCTF. The CDR3 bases are TGTGCCAGCAGTTTGCGGGGAGTAGCTAACTATGGCTGCACCTTC.

Only a few counts were recorded for this clonotype. This chain uses TRBV7-2 with TRBJ2-5; no definite D call. This CDR3 region has 14 residues. V gave up 2 bases and J gave up 5 bases, with 12 bases separating them. From germline, CDR1 is SGHTA and CDR2 FQGNSA. The CDR3 DNA reads TGTGCCAGCAGCTTATCCTGGACGTCGGAGACCCAGTACTTC. It is translated as CASSLSWTSETQYF.

The gene calls are TRBV4-1 and TRBJ1-4, with TRBD1 identical over 8 bases. V lost 2 bases, J lost 4 bases, and 6 bases stayed unmatched. Germline CDR1 reads MGHRA; CDR2 reads YSYEKL. CDR3 length: 16 amino acids. CDR3 in amino acids: CASSQSRQGNNEKLFF. For the CDR3, the DNA is TGCGCCAGCAGCCAATCGAGACAGGGGAATAATGAAAAACTGTTTTTT.

In the case of this clonotype: An end of the junction differs from the germline gene, which may be a read error. The chain combines TRBV7-2 with TRBJ2-4; tentative D call: TRBD2 (6 bases). The CDR3 has 17 amino acids. Germline CDR1 reads SGHTA; CDR2 reads FQGNSA. The CDR3 loop reads CASSLGSGELAKNIQYF. The CDR3 DNA sequence: TGTGCTAGCAGCTTGGGATCGGGGGAGCTAGCCAAAAACATTCAGTACTTC.

This clonotype was recorded a few times. The V gene is TRBV29-1, the J gene TRBJ2-7, with D perhaps matching TRBD2 (5 bases). CDR1 SQVTM and CDR2 ANQGSEA come from the germline V gene. This CDR3 has 14 residues. The CDR3 sequence: CSRRSIGLPYEQYF. The CDR3 DNA reads TGCAGTAGGAGGAGCATAGGACTGCCGTACGAGCAGTACTTC.